This T cell receptor beta chain is from a study of regulatory T cells in long-lasting Graves disease. According to the study, TCR beta libraries were built with iRepertoire HTBI primers and CDR3-region Arm-PCR. One entry per CDR3 protein results from TCRdb running MiXCR on the multiplex PCR reads. Found here are more than 400,000 distinct CDR3 sequences, about 15% of them singletons; the top ten hold roughly a tenth. Study outcomes and limitations: Less diverse TCR repertoires were seen in persistent Graves' patients than in newly diagnosed ones.

Time point given: newly diagnosed GD, antithyroid drugs for less than 3 months. Isolated PBMC RNA provided the starting material for the TCR library. With 8 bases removed from V and 2 bases from J, the gap between germline ends came to 16 bases. The CDR3 has 16 residues. The germline CDR1 and CDR2 sequences are MNHEY and SMNVEV (reference sequence). This clonotype was picked up a small number of times. The antigen remains unidentified. The data were also submitted as part of a second study, on T cells in Graves' hyperthyroidism and ophthalmopathy.

The receptor was derived from a woman in her twenties or thirties with Graves disease. The sequences come from peripheral blood mononuclear cells (PBMCs), collected at new diagnosis, from a patient treated with antithyroid drugs. The chain links TRBV27 to TRBJ1-6, with D possibly matching TRBD1 (5 bases). The CDR3 protein is CASSLPGPAYNSPLHF. DNA of the CDR3: TGTGCCAGCTCCCTCCCGGGGCCGGCCTATAATTCACCCCTCCACTTT.